One TCR beta chain is described in this entry. Germline lookup yields CDR1 SGDLS and CDR2 YYNGEE. V lost 4 bases and J lost 3; bases outside the gene matches: 6. The CDR3 has 14 residues. The data stem from a study of technical replicates of blood from a few donors. Repertoires were generated with immunoSEQ multiplex PCR, while TCRdb's copy carries only in-frame clones and drops some. The sample records 75,000 to 90,000 clones, roughly 93% being singletons. The source is a human donor in good health. The source material was T cells isolated from PBMCs. J is TRBJ1-2 and V is TRBV9; 7 bases line up with TRBD1. CDR3 sequence (DNA): TGTGCCAGCAGCCCCTCGACAGGGTACTATGGCTACACCTTC. It codes for CASSPSTGYYGYTF.